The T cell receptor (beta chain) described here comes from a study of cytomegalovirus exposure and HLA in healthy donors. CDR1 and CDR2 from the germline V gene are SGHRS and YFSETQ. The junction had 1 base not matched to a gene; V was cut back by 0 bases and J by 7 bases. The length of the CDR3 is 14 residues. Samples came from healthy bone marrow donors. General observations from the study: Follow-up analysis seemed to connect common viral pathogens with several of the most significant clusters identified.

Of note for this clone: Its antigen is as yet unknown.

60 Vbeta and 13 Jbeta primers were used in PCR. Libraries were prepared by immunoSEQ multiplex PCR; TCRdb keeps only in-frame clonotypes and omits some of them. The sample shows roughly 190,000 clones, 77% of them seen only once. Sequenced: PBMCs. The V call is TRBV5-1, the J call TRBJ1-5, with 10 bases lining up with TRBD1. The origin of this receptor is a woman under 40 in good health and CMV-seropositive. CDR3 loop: CASSLGDRGQPQHF. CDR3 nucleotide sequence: TGCGCCAGCAGCTTGGGGGACAGGGGCCAGCCCCAGCATTTT. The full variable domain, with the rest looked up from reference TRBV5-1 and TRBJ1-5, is KAGVTQTPRYLIKTRGQQVTLSCSPISGHRSVSWYQQTPGQGLQFLFEYFSETQRNKGNFPGRFSGRQFSNSRSEMNVSTLELGDSALYLCASSLGDRGQPQHFGDGTRLSIL.